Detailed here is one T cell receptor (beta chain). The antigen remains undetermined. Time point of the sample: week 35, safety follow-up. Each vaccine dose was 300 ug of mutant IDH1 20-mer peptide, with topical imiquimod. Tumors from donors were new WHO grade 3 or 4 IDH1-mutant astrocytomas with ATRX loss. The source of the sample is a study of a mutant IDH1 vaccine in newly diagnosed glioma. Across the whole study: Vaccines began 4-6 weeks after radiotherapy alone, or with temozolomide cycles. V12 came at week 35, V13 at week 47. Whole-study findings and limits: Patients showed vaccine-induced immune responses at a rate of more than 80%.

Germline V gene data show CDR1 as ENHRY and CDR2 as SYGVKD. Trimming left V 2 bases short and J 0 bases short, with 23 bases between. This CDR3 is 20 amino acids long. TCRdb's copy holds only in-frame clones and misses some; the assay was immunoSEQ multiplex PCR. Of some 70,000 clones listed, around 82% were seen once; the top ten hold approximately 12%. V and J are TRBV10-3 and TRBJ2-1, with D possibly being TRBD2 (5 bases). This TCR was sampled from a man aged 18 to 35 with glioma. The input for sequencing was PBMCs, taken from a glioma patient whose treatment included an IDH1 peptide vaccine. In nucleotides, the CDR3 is TGTGCCATCAGTGAGGGGAGAGGGAGCTCGCGCGTCGACTCCTACAATGAGCAGTTCTTC. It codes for CAISEGRGSSRVDSYNEQFF.